This TCR beta chain was obtained from a study of blood T cell repertoires in COVID-19. About the research overall: Researchers got acute and convalescent COVID-19 samples from the United States, Italy and Spain.

TCRdb's table, derived via immunoSEQ multiplex PCR, lists solely in-frame clones and lacks some. The sample lists roughly 55,000 clones, approximately 80% occurring once. The CDR3 covers 16 residues. J gave up 8 bases and V 0 bases, and 9 bases lay outside the gene matches. The V gene's germline CDR1 is SGHTA and CDR2 FQGNSA. This TCR was recovered from a human donor in a cohort sampled during active COVID-19. Sequenced material: peripheral blood. The genes are TRBV7-2 and TRBJ2-1; 8 nucleotides agree with TRBD2. The CDR3 region has the DNA TGTGCCAGCAGCTTAGCAGCAAGGCAGCGGGAGTATGAGCAGTTCTTC. Amino acid sequence: CASSLAARQREYEQFF.